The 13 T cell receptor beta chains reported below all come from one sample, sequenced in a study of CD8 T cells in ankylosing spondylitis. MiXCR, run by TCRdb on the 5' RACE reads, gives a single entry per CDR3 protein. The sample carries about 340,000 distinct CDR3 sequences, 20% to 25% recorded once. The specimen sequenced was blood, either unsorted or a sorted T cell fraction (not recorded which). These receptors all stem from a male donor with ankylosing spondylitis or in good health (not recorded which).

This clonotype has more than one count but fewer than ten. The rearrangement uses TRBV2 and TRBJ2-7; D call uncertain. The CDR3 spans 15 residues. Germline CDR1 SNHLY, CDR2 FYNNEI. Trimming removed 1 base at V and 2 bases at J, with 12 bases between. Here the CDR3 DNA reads TGTGCCAGCAGTGAAGGGGCAGCAAGGGCCTACGAGCAGTACTTC. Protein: CASSEGAARAYEQYF.

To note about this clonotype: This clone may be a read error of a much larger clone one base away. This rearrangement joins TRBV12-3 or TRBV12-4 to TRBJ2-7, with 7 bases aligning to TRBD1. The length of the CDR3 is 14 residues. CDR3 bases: TGTGCCAGCAGTTTAGCGGGGACAGTTTACGAGCACTACTTC. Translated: CASSLAGTVYEHYF.

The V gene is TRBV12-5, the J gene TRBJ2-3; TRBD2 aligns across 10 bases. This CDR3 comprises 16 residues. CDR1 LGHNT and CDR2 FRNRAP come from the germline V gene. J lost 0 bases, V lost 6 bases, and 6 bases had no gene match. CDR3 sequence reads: CASGTGLAASTDTQYF. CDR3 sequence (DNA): TGTGCTAGTGGCACCGGACTAGCGGCTAGCACAGATACGCAGTATTTT.

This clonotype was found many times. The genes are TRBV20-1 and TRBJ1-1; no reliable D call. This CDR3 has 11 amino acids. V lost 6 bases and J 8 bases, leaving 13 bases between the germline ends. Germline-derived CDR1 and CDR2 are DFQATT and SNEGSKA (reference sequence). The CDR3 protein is CSAPSYVEAFF. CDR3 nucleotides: TGCAGTGCGCCTTCATACGTGGAAGCTTTCTTT.

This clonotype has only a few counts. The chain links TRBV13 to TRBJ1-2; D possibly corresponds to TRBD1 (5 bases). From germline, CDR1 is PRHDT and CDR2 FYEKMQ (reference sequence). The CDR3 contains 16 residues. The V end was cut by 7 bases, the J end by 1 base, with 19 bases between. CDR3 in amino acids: CASTLRGDQDNYGYTF. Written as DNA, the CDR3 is TGTGCCAGCACCTTGCGGGGCGACCAAGATAACTATGGCTACACCTTC.

CDR3 bases: TGCGCCAGCAGACCGGGACAGGCCCTGGCCGTGGACACTGAAGCTTTCTTT. Translation gives CASRPGQALAVDTEAFF. The chain links TRBV5-1 to TRBJ1-1, with 8 bases identical to TRBD1. Germline V gene sequence: CDR1 SGHRS, CDR2 YFSETQ. V was clipped by 5 bases and J by 3 bases; unmatched bases: 15. This CDR3 comprises 17 residues. Using reference TRBV5-1 and TRBJ1-1 for the parts outside the CDR3, the full variable domain is KAGVTQTPRYLIKTRGQQVTLSCSPISGHRSVSWYQQTPGQGLQFLFEYFSETQRNKGNFPGRFSGRQFSNSRSEMNVSTLELGDSALYLCASRPGQALAVDTEAFFGQGTRLTVV.

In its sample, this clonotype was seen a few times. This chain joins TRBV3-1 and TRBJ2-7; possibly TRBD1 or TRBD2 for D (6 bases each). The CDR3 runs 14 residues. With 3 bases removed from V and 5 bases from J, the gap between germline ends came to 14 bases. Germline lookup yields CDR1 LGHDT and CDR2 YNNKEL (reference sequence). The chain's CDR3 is CASSHSGGGDEQYF. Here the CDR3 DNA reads TGTGCCAGCAGCCATTCCGGGGGCGGCGACGAGCAGTACTTC.

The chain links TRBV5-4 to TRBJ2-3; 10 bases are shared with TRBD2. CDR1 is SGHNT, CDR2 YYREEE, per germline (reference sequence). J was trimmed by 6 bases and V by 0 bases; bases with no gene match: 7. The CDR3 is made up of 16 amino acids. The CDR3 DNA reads TGTGCCAGCAGCTTGGGGACTAGCGGCAGGGGCGATACGCAGTATTTT. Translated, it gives CASSLGTSGRGDTQYF.

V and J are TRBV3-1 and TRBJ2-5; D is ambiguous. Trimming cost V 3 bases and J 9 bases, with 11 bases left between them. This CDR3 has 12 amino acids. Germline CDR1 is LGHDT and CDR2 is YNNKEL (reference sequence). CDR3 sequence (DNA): TGTGCCAGCAGCCAGCAAGAGATGTCCCAGTACTTC. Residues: CASSQQEMSQYF.

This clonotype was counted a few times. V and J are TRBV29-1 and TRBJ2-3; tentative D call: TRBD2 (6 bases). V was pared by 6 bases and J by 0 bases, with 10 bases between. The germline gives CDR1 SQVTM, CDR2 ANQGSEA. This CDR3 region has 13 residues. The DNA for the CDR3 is TGCAGCGTGGTGGGGGGTAGCACAGATACGCAGTATTTT. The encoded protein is CSVVGGSTDTQYF.

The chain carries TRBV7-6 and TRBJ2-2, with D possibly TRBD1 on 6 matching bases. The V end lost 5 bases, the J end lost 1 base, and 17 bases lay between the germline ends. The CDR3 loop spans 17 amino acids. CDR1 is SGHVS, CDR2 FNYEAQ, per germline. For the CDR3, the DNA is TGTGCCAGCAGCCCGCTAGAGGGGGAAGAGAACACCGGGGAGCTGTTTTTT. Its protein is CASSPLEGEENTGELFF.

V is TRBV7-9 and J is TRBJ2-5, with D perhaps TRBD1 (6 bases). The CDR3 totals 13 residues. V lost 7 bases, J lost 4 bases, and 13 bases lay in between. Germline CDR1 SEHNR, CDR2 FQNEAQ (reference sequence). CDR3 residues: CASNRELGETQYF. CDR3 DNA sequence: TGTGCCAGCAACAGGGAGCTAGGAGAGACCCAGTACTTC.

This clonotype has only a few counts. CDR3 DNA: TGTGCCAGCAGCTTAGATCTCGGGGGCTCCTACGAGCAGTACTTC. Encoded protein: CASSLDLGGSYEQYF. V usage is TRBV7-9 and J usage is TRBJ2-7; possibly TRBD2 for D (6 bases). Per germline, CDR1 SEHNR and CDR2 FQNEAQ (reference sequence). V was clipped by 1 base and J by 0 bases, with 10 bases between them. The CDR3 has 15 residues.